The entry that follows covers one T cell receptor (beta chain) sequence. Its antigen is undetermined. This CDR3 spans 17 amino acids. Losses at the gene ends were 1 base for V and 0 bases for J; bases not matched to a gene: 4. Germline V lookup: CDR1 SGHTA, CDR2 FQGNSA. These data are taken from a study of Ad26.COV2.S vaccination and SARS-CoV-2 variants. About the research overall: In the study, Ad26.COV2.S was injected intramuscularly once, or twice 56 days apart.

Some clones are missing from TCRdb's copy, which holds only in-frame ones; the method was immunoSEQ multiplex PCR. Here the sample spans around 310,000 clones, 90% being singletons. The treatment denotes: some 20 received Ad26.COV2.S at low or high dose, single or two shots; 5 received placebo; per-sample allocation not given. Day 63 following the first vaccine or placebo injection was when the samples were taken. Study-wide results and limits: Placebo recipients trailed vaccine recipients in spike-specific TCR breadth. Post-vaccination spike-specific CD8+ and CD4+ T cell responses reportedly had substantial breadth. Measurement of non-spike TCR breadth gave similar results in vaccine and placebo recipients.

This receptor was taken from a person between 18 and 65 years old who received the Ad26.COV2.S COVID-19 vaccine or a placebo. The J gene is TRBJ1-5, the V gene TRBV7-2; 9 nucleotides agree with TRBD1. The sequences come from peripheral blood, collected in a trial of Ad26.COV2.S vaccine versus placebo. CDR3 loop: CASSLGQGGISNQPQHF. The CDR3 bases are TGTGCCAGCAGCTTAGGACAGGGGGGGATTAGCAATCAGCCCCAGCATTTT.